What follows are 11 T cell receptor beta chains derived from one specimen sequenced in a study of siplizumab effects on memory and regulatory T cells. Only in-frame clones appear in the TCRdb table, and some are missing; sequencing was by immunoSEQ multiplex PCR. Of about 120,000 clones listed, approximately 94% are singletons. The sequencing input was non-Treg CD4+ T cells sorted from blood. The receptors come from a human donor in good health.

The J gene is TRBJ2-1, the V gene TRBV5-1, with D possibly being TRBD1 or TRBD2 (5 bases each). CDR3 length: 14 amino acids. Trimming left V 5 bases short and J 10 bases short, with 19 bases between. Germline V CDR1 and CDR2: SGHRS, YFSETQ. Here the CDR3 DNA reads TGCGCCAGCAGGACAAGGGACCTTCCCGGGGAGCAGTTCTTC. It translates to CASRTRDLPGEQFF.

The gene calls are TRBV5-6 and TRBJ2-7; TRBD2 is a possible D gene (6 bases). Germline V gene lookup returns CDR1 SGHDT and CDR2 YYEEEE. The CDR3 sequence is 13 residues long. Trimming left V 7 bases short and J 3 bases short, with 14 bases between. The CDR3 coding sequence is TGTGCCAGCCGGATGACTAGTCGCTACGAGCAGTACTTC. It specifies CASRMTSRYEQYF.

The J gene is TRBJ1-2, the V gene TRBV28; TRBD1 is a possible D gene (5 bases). V gave up 2 bases and J gave up 8 bases, with 15 bases separating them. The germline V gene has CDR1 MDHEN and CDR2 SYDVKM. This CDR3 comprises 14 residues. DNA for the CDR3: TGTGCCAGCAGTTTAGGTCTGGGGGGAGGAGGCTACACCTTC. It codes for CASSLGLGGGGYTF.

Here the CDR3 DNA reads TGTGCCAGTAGCACTACAGGGAACTATGGCTACACCTTC. Translating gives CASSTTGNYGYTF. The chain carries TRBV19 and TRBJ1-2; maybe TRBD1 (6 bases). From germline, CDR1 is LNHDA and CDR2 SQIVND (reference sequence). The CDR3 runs to 13 residues. The V and J ends lost 6 bases and 2 bases respectively, with 10 bases between them.

The chain recombines TRBV5-4 with TRBJ2-3; no firm D call. There are 15 residues in the CDR3. CDR1 is SGHNT, CDR2 YYREEE, per germline (reference sequence). V shed 3 bases and J shed 0 bases, with 11 bases lying between them. In DNA, the CDR3 is TGTGCCAGCAGCTCCGGCGGAACTAGCACAGATACGCAGTATTTT. Translation gives CASSSGGTSTDTQYF.

The chain is built from TRBV27 and TRBJ2-2; 12 bases map to TRBD2. CDR1 is MNHEY and CDR2 is SMNVEV in the germline V gene (reference sequence). This CDR3 is 16 amino acids long. V lost 2 bases and J lost 9; bases outside the gene matches: 7. This CDR3 is CASSLRLAGDHRELFF. For the CDR3, the DNA is TGTGCCAGCAGTTTACGACTAGCGGGAGACCACCGGGAGCTGTTTTTT.

This rearrangement joins TRBV25-1 to TRBJ1-6; a weak D match, TRBD1 (6 bases). Germline V lookup: CDR1 MGHDK, CDR2 SYGVNS. Trimming cost V 6 bases and J 9 bases, with 15 bases left between them. This CDR3 comprises 14 residues. The CDR3 loop is CASRAGGEVSPLHF. CDR3 DNA: TGTGCCAGCAGGGCGGGGGGCGAGGTTTCACCCCTCCACTTT.

The V call is TRBV29-1, the J call TRBJ2-7; D possibly corresponds to TRBD1 (5 bases). V was shortened by 3 bases and J by 3 bases, with 9 bases between the two germline ends. Germline CDR1 and CDR2: SQVTM and ANQGSEA. CDR3 length equals 12 residues. CDR3 region: CSVETQGYEQYF. CDR3 in DNA: TGCAGCGTTGAGACGCAGGGCTACGAGCAGTACTTC.

This chain joins TRBV7-6 and TRBJ2-2, with 12 positions matching TRBD2. Germline V gene sequence: CDR1 SGHVS, CDR2 FNYEAQ. The CDR3 runs 16 residues. Trimming removed 5 bases from V and 6 bases from J; junction bases left unmatched: 7. CDR3 sequence (DNA): TGTGCCAGCAGCAACCGGACTAGCGGGGCGTCCGGGGAGCTGTTTTTT. Translation: CASSNRTSGASGELFF.

V and J are TRBV6-5 and TRBJ2-5; D is possibly TRBD2 (5 bases). The CDR3 runs 12 residues. Germline V CDR1 and CDR2: MNHEY, SVGAGI. Trimming pared 7 bases from V and 4 bases from J, leaving 10 bases between. The CDR3 sequence is CASTGNRETQYF. The CDR3 region has the DNA TGTGCCAGCACCGGGAACCGAGAGACCCAGTACTTC.

This clone was found once. This chain joins TRBV2 and TRBJ1-5; TRBD1 matches at 8 bases. The CDR3 runs to 15 residues. V trimming: 6 bases; J trimming: 1 base; junction bases outside the gene matches: 5. CDR1 and CDR2 (germline): SNHLY, FYNNEI. The CDR3 DNA reads TGTGCCAGCAGAAAGGACAGGGAAAGCAATCAGCCCCAGCATTTT. Encoded protein: CASRKDRESNQPQHF.